This TCR beta chain was sequenced in a study of control samples from healthy donors and cancer patients. CDR3 length: 11 residues. The V end was cut by 7 bases, the J end by 8 bases, with 9 bases between. From germline, CDR1 is LNHDA and CDR2 SQIVND (reference sequence). Method: immunoSEQ multiplex PCR; TCRdb's copy keeps in-frame clones and lacks some. The profile shows around 120,000 clones, roughly nine tenths of them singletons. V and J are TRBV19 and TRBJ2-1, with D tentatively TRBD2 (6 bases). Material: PBMCs. This sequence was found in a woman aged 50 to 60 with colorectal cancer. This CDR3 reads CASTEGHEQFF. CDR3 in DNA: TGTGCCAGTACGGAGGGACATGAGCAGTTCTTC.